This T cell receptor (beta chain) was identified during a study of cytomegalovirus exposure and HLA in healthy donors. Overall study context: The Caucasian-associated ancestry cluster held around four fifths of around 380 genotyped donors. Overall study results and limits: The number of N-insertions in an Asian-associated ancestry cluster was reportedly below the roughly 620-donor mean in a later analysis.

Amplification used 60 Vbeta primers and 13 Jbeta primers. Profiling relied on immunoSEQ multiplex PCR, and the TCRdb table lists in-frame clones only, not all of them. The listing contains tens of thousands of clones. CDR1 and CDR2 (germline): LNHDA, SQIVND (reference sequence). CDR3 length: 12 residues. V was clipped by 5 bases and J by 5 bases, with 6 bases between them. As to this clone: Its antigen is undetermined.

The specimen was PBMCs. This rearrangement joins TRBV19 to TRBJ1-4, with D hard to call. The sequence was obtained from a male donor in good health and CMV-seronegative. The CDR3 protein is CASSGPNEKLFF. In nucleotides, the CDR3 is TGTGCCAGTAGTGGCCCCAATGAAAAACTGTTTTTT.